This T cell receptor beta chain originates from a study of blood T cell repertoires in COVID-19. For the study at large: COVID-19 samples collected from the United States, Italy and Spain covered acute and convalescent phases. T cells, B-cell-depleted T cells, or PBMCs supplied cDNA or gDNA.

The data were produced by immunoSEQ multiplex PCR, yet TCRdb's version contains in-frame clones alone and is incomplete. The table includes fewer than 350,000 clones, approximately 83% detected once. V lost 2 bases and J 5 bases, leaving 12 bases between the germline ends. Germline V gene lookup returns CDR1 SNHLY and CDR2 FYNNEI. CDR3 length: 15 residues. This chain links TRBV2 with TRBJ2-2, with a possible D match to TRBD2 (6 bases). The sequence was collected from a woman in her 30s who had recovered from COVID-19. Input material: peripheral blood. The CDR3 region is CASSETGAGTGELFF. For the CDR3, the DNA is TGTGCCAGCAGTGAAACGGGAGCGGGTACCGGGGAGCTGTTTTTT.